The next 28 T cell receptor beta chains were all read from a single sample in a study of T cells in Graves' hyperthyroidism and ophthalmopathy. TCR beta CDR3 region amplification was performed from RNA transcripts. First-round RT-PCR with HTBI primers amplified the TCR CDR3 region. TCRdb called the multiplex PCR reads again in MiXCR, with one record for every CDR3 protein. The sample shows about 380,000 distinct CDR3 sequences, about 18% of them seen only once. Specimen: blood. Every receptor here comes from a man aged 18 to 30 with Graves' ophthalmopathy.

In its sample, this clonotype was seen many times. The J gene is TRBJ2-5, the V gene TRBV9, with D possibly matching TRBD1 (6 bases). V lost 0 bases and J lost 5, with 14 bases in between. CDR1 is SGDLS, CDR2 YYNGEE, per germline. The CDR3 has 15 residues. The CDR3 DNA follows: TGTGCCAGCAGCGTAGGGTCAGGGGTATATGAGACCCAGTACTTC. This sequence encodes CASSVGSGVYETQYF. Filled out from reference TRBV9 and TRBJ2-5, the complete variable domain reads DSGVTQTPKHLITATGQRVTLRCSPRSGDLSVYWYQQSLDQGLQFLIQYYNGEERAKGNILERFSAQQFPDLHSELNLSSLELGDSALYFCASSVGSGVYETQYFGPGTRLLVL.

This clonotype has at least ten counts. This chain connects TRBV6-1 to TRBJ2-5; unclear D gene. This CDR3 spans 14 amino acids. Per germline, CDR1 MNHNS and CDR2 SASEGT. Trimming removed 3 bases at V and 6 bases at J, with 14 bases between. The CDR3 loop reads CASSEARVSQTQYF. The CDR3 region has the DNA TGTGCCAGCAGTGAGGCTAGAGTGAGTCAGACCCAGTACTTC.

This clonotype came up a few times. The chain combines TRBV14 with TRBJ2-1, with D hard to call. This CDR3 spans 15 amino acids. Germline lookup yields CDR1 SGHDN and CDR2 FVKESK. V was shortened by 0 bases and J by 5 bases, with 11 bases between the two germline ends. The CDR3 is CASSQDPAGDNEQFF. DNA for the CDR3: TGTGCCAGCAGCCAAGACCCGGCCGGAGACAATGAGCAGTTCTTC.

In this sample, this clonotype turned up many times. J is TRBJ1-5 and V is TRBV6-1, with 7 bases that match TRBD1. J was trimmed by 0 bases and V by 5 bases; bases with no gene match: 7. The V gene's germline CDR1 is MNHNS and CDR2 SASEGT. The CDR3 length is 16 residues. CDR3 sequence reads: CASSRDSGFSNQPQHF. In nucleotides, the CDR3 is TGTGCCAGCAGTCGGGACAGCGGGTTTAGCAATCAGCCCCAGCATTTT.

In this sample, this clonotype turned up a few times. This sequence joins TRBV20-1 and TRBJ2-5; 9 nucleotides match TRBD1. The CDR3 has 13 amino acids. Per germline, CDR1 DFQATT and CDR2 SNEGSKA (reference sequence). V shed 3 bases and J 5 bases; nucleotides not matched to a gene: 4. The CDR3 spells CSARHRGPETQYF. CDR3 nucleotide sequence: TGCAGTGCTAGGCACAGGGGGCCGGAGACCCAGTACTTC.

This clonotype was seen at least ten times. The chain is built from TRBV3-1 and TRBJ2-7; weak D call: TRBD2 (5 bases). Germline CDR1 is LGHDT and CDR2 is YNNKEL (reference sequence). V gave up 1 base and J gave up 3 bases, with 10 bases separating them. This CDR3 contains 14 residues. The CDR3 sequence: CASSQGVGDYEQYF. The CDR3 region has the DNA TGTGCCAGCAGCCAAGGGGTCGGGGACTACGAGCAGTACTTC.

This sequence joins TRBV20-1 and TRBJ2-3; D may correspond to TRBD1 or TRBD2 (5 bases each). Between the trimmed V and J ends, which lost 1 base and 0 bases, there was a span of 20 bases. Looked up from germline, CDR1 is DFQATT and CDR2 is SNEGSKA (reference sequence). The CDR3 runs 18 residues. In nucleotides, the CDR3 is TGCAGTGCTAGAGGAGGGGCCCTACTCCGCCGTAGCACAGATACGCAGTATTTT. It yields the protein CSARGGALLRRSTDTQYF.

This rearrangement joins TRBV12-3 or TRBV12-4 to TRBJ1-5; D might be TRBD1 (5 bases). CDR3 size: 13 residues. With 3 bases removed from V and 5 bases from J, the gap between germline ends came to 8 bases. The CDR3 sequence is CASSFEGYQPQHF. The CDR3 nucleotides read TGTGCCAGCAGTTTTGAGGGGTATCAGCCCCAGCATTTT.

This clonotype was detected a few times. The chain joins TRBV4-1 to TRBJ2-3; either TRBD1 or TRBD2 may supply D (5 bases each). The CDR3 runs 16 residues. V lost 4 bases to trimming and J lost 2 bases, with 16 bases between them. Germline CDR1 reads MGHRA; CDR2 reads YSYEKL. The CDR3 reads CASSPYRDASTDTQYF. Here the CDR3 DNA reads TGCGCCAGCAGCCCCTATAGGGACGCCTCCACAGATACGCAGTATTTT.

This clonotype was seen at least ten times. The chain links TRBV20-1 to TRBJ1-1; D might be TRBD1 (6 bases). The V gene's germline CDR1 is DFQATT and CDR2 SNEGSKA (reference sequence). There are 12 residues in the CDR3. The V gene lost 3 bases and the J gene lost 5 bases, with 10 bases spanning the gap. The CDR3 DNA reads TGCAGTGCTAGCAGGGGAGGGACTGAAGCTTTCTTT. It encodes CSASRGGTEAFF.

This clonotype was seen repeatedly, ten times or more. In DNA, the CDR3 is TGTGCCAGCAGTGCACAAGACTCTGGGGCCAACGTCCTGACTTTC. Translating gives CASSAQDSGANVLTF. The chain combines TRBV2 with TRBJ2-6; D is unresolved. Trimming pared 4 bases from V and 0 bases from J, leaving 7 bases between. Germline CDR1 SNHLY, CDR2 FYNNEI. This CDR3 region has 15 residues.

DNA for the CDR3: TGCGCCAGCAGCCAAGAGGGGCAGGGTCATGAAAAACTGTTTTTT. Its translation: CASSQEGQGHEKLFF. The chain uses TRBV4-1 and TRBJ1-4, with D perhaps TRBD1 (5 bases). Germline assignment: CDR1 MGHRA and CDR2 YSYEKL. The CDR3 extends over 15 amino acids. The ends were cut back, 0 bases at V and 6 bases at J, with 11 bases in the middle.

This clonotype was detected a few times. The rearrangement uses TRBV20-1 and TRBJ1-3, with 12 positions matching TRBD1. Germline V CDR1 and CDR2: DFQATT, SNEGSKA (reference sequence). Trimming removed 3 bases from V and 0 bases from J; junction bases left unmatched: 9. The CDR3 length is 18 residues. Here the CDR3 reads CSARGGQGASDSGNTIYF. The DNA of the CDR3 is TGCAGTGCTAGGGGGGGACAGGGGGCATCGGACTCTGGAAACACCATATATTTT.

This sequence joins TRBV5-1 and TRBJ1-5; D might be TRBD1 (6 bases). The CDR3 has 15 amino acids. CDR1 and CDR2 (germline): SGHRS, YFSETQ. The V end lost 0 bases, the J end lost 3 bases, and 10 bases lay between the germline ends. Written as DNA, the CDR3 is TGCGCCAGCAGCTTGGGGGACATGGACAATCAGCCCCAGCATTTT. Its protein product is CASSLGDMDNQPQHF.

This clonotype has a count of ten or more. The V gene is TRBV5-1, the J gene TRBJ2-3; TRBD1 is a possible D gene (6 bases). From germline, CDR1 is SGHRS and CDR2 YFSETQ. The V gene lost 4 bases and the J gene lost 4 bases, with 16 bases spanning the gap. This CDR3 has 15 residues. The CDR3 loop is CASSMGHPASDTQYF. Written as DNA, the CDR3 is TGCGCCAGCAGCATGGGACACCCGGCGTCAGATACGCAGTATTTT.

This clonotype showed up many times. This chain links TRBV6-1 with TRBJ1-1; 9 nucleotides align to TRBD1. Trimming took 5 bases from V and 11 from J; bases not matched to a gene: 12. The CDR3 runs to 14 residues. Germline V gives CDR1 MNHNS, CDR2 SASEGT. The CDR3 sequence is CASSPPGQGGAAFF. CDR3 sequence (DNA): TGTGCCAGCAGTCCGCCGGGACAGGGTGGGGCGGCTTTCTTT.

This clonotype was recorded at least ten times. This sequence joins TRBV12-3 or TRBV12-4 and TRBJ2-7; TRBD1 is a possible D gene (5 bases). CDR3 length: 13 amino acids. Between the trimmed V and J ends, which lost 4 bases and 2 bases, there was a span of 9 bases. Here the CDR3 DNA reads TGTGCCAGCAGTTGGGGCGGCACCTACGAGCAGTACTTC. Its translation is CASSWGGTYEQYF.

This clonotype was recorded a few times. The chain is built from TRBV27 and TRBJ2-4, with 9 bases matching TRBD1. With V trimmed by 5 bases and J by 5 bases, 13 bases remained unmatched. This CDR3 has 17 residues. CDR1 is MNHEY and CDR2 is SMNVEV in the germline V gene (reference sequence). CDR3: CASSTRPLQGAENIQYF. CDR3 DNA sequence: TGTGCCAGCAGTACTAGACCCCTACAGGGGGCGGAAAACATTCAGTACTTC.

This clonotype was seen at least ten times. The rearrangement joins TRBV11-2 to TRBJ1-1; D call uncertain. From germline, CDR1 is SGHAT and CDR2 FQNNGV. The CDR3 is 13 residues long. Between the trimmed V and J ends, which lost 0 bases and 5 bases, there was a span of 7 bases. This CDR3 is CASSLEGATEAFF. In DNA, the CDR3 is TGTGCCAGCAGCTTAGAAGGTGCGACTGAAGCTTTCTTT. Looking up the rest from reference TRBV11-2 and TRBJ1-1 gives the full variable domain: EAGVAQSPRYKIIEKRQSVAFWCNPISGHATLYWYQQILGQGPKLLIQFQNNGVVDDSQLPKDRFSAERLKGVDSTLKIQPAKLEDSAVYLCASSLEGATEAFFGQGTRLTVV.

This clonotype was detected a few times. The chain recombines TRBV20-1 with TRBJ2-7; weak D call: TRBD1 (7 bases). This CDR3 is 12 amino acids long. With 3 bases removed from V and 6 bases from J, the gap between germline ends came to 12 bases. Per the germline V gene, CDR1 is DFQATT and CDR2 is SNEGSKA (reference sequence). In DNA, the CDR3 is TGCAGTGCTAGCAACCAGGGGGGCGAGCAGTACTTC. As protein: CSASNQGGEQYF.

In its sample, this clonotype was seen many times. The V gene is TRBV7-2, the J gene TRBJ1-2, with D possibly TRBD1 on 5 matching bases. V lost 1 base to trimming and J lost 6 bases, with 21 bases between them. Germline assignment: CDR1 SGHTA and CDR2 FQGNSA. The CDR3 is 17 amino acids. The DNA of the CDR3 is TGTGCCAGCAGCTTAGATCCCCCCCGTCCGGACATGAATGGCTACACCTTC. Encoded protein: CASSLDPPRPDMNGYTF. Looking up the rest from reference TRBV7-2 and TRBJ1-2 gives the full variable domain: GAGVSQSPSNKVTEKGKDVELRCDPISGHTALYWYRQSLGQGLEFLIYFQGNSAPDKSGLPSDRFSAERTGGSVSTLTIQRTQQEDSAVYLCASSLDPPRPDMNGYTFGSGTRLTVV.

There are a few counts of this clonotype. CDR3 loop: CASTTTSGGADEQFF. CDR3 sequence (DNA): TGTGCCAGCACCACTACTAGCGGGGGGGCCGATGAGCAGTTCTTC. This sequence joins TRBV6-1 and TRBJ2-1, with 13 bases that match TRBD2. There are 15 residues in the CDR3. V was clipped by 7 bases and J by 8 bases; unmatched bases: 8. Germline CDR1 is MNHNS and CDR2 is SASEGT.

Many counts were recorded for this clonotype. This chain joins TRBV4-1 and TRBJ2-3; no clear D gene. The CDR3 spans 15 residues. CDR1 is MGHRA and CDR2 is YSYEKL in the germline V gene. V was cut by 1 base and J by 0 bases, with 8 bases left in between. Here the CDR3 DNA reads TGCGCCAGCAGCCAAGTGTCTAGTAGCACAGATACGCAGTATTTT. Protein sequence: CASSQVSSSTDTQYF.

The chain has TRBV5-1 and TRBJ2-3; 14 bases are a match to TRBD2. The V gene end was trimmed by 4 bases and the J gene end by 5 bases; junction bases not matched to a gene: 3. Per germline, CDR1 SGHRS and CDR2 YFSETQ. The CDR3 is made up of 15 amino acids. The CDR3 here is CASSGGTSGGDTQYF. The CDR3 coding sequence is TGCGCCAGCAGCGGTGGGACTAGCGGGGGAGATACGCAGTATTTT.

This clonotype has a handful of counts. The rearrangement uses TRBV25-1 and TRBJ2-7; D call uncertain. V lost 1 base and J lost 6, with 10 bases in between. The CDR3 length is 13 residues. Germline CDR1 MGHDK, CDR2 SYGVNS. As DNA, the CDR3 is TGTGCCAGCAGTGAATCACCTAAAGGCGAGCAGTACTTC. Its translation is CASSESPKGEQYF.

The gene calls are TRBV6-2 or TRBV6-3 and TRBJ2-5, with D possibly matching TRBD1 (6 bases). Germline V gene data show CDR1 as MNHEY and CDR2 as SVGEGT. CDR3 size: 12 residues. The V gene lost 6 bases and the J gene lost 13 bases, with 18 bases spanning the gap. The CDR3 region has the DNA TGTGCCAGCAGGGGGGCCCCTAGAGTATGGTACTTC. Translating gives CASRGAPRVWYF.

J is TRBJ2-1 and V is TRBV7-3; D unclear. CDR1 is SGHTA, CDR2 FQGTGA, per germline. The CDR3 is 13 amino acids. Between the trimmed V and J ends, which lost 5 bases and 6 bases, there was a span of 11 bases. CDR3 protein: CASSQVVPNEQFF. Written as DNA, the CDR3 is TGTGCCAGCAGCCAGGTAGTACCCAATGAGCAGTTCTTC.

The J gene is TRBJ1-1, the V gene TRBV7-3; D not certain. The germline V gene encodes CDR1 SGHTA and CDR2 FQGTGA. This CDR3 comprises 16 residues. Trimming took 3 bases from V and 1 from J, leaving 15 bases between them. CDR3 residues: CASSLGRPGRNTEAFF. CDR3 sequence (DNA): TGTGCCAGCAGCTTGGGAAGACCGGGCAGGAACACTGAAGCTTTCTTT.